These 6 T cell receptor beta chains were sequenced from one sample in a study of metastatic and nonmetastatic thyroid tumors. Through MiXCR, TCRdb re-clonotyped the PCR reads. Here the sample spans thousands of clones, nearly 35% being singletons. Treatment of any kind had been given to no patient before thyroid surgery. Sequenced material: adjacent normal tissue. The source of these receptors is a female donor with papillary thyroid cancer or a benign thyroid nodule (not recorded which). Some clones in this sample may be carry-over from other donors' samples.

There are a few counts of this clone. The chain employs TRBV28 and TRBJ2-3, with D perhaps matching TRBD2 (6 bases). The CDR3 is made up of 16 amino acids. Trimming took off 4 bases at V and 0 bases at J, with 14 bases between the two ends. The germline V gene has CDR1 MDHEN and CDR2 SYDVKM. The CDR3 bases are TGTGCCAGCAGTTCAATGGACTATTCTAGCACAGATACGCAGTATTTT. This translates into CASSSMDYSSTDTQYF.

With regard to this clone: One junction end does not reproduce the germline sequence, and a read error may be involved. The CDR3 region is CASSPAGPGGRTHYF. The CDR3 DNA is TGTGCCAGCAGTCCCGCGGGGCCAGGGGGCCGGACCCATTACTTC. V is TRBV12-3 or TRBV12-4 and J is TRBJ2-5; 8 bases are shared with TRBD1. The CDR3 contains 15 residues.

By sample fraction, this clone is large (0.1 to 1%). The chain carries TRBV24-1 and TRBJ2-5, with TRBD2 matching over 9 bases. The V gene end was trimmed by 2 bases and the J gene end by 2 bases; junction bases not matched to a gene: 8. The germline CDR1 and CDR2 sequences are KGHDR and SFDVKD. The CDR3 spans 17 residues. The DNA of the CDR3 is TGTGCCACCAGTGATTGGGGTAGCGGGAGAAGGCAAGAGACCCAGTACTTC. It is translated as CATSDWGSGRRQETQYF.

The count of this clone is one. In DNA form, the CDR3 reads TGTGCCAGCAGCTTAGGACTCACTAGCGACACAGATACGCAGTATTTT. It is translated as CASSLGLTSDTDTQYF. The V gene is TRBV11-2, the J gene TRBJ2-3; 7 bases fit TRBD2. Unmatched junction bases numbered 6, after V lost 1 base and J lost 2 bases. The CDR3 has 16 residues. CDR1 and CDR2 (germline): SGHAT, FQNNGV.

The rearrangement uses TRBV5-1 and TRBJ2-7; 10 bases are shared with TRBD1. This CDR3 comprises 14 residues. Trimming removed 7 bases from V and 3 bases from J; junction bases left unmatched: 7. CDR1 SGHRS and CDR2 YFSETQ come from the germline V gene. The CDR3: CASSGTGAVYEQYF. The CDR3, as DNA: TGCGCCAGCTCCGGGACAGGGGCCGTCTACGAGCAGTACTTC.

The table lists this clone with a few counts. The CDR3 sequence: CASSFGQELGEQYF. CDR3 nucleotide sequence: TGTGCCAGCAGTTTCGGACAGGAACTGGGCGAGCAGTACTTC. The chain is built from TRBV6-5 and TRBJ2-7; 7 positions match TRBD1. The CDR3 runs 14 residues. Germline-derived CDR1 and CDR2 are MNHEY and SVGAGI. J was trimmed by 6 bases and V by 4 bases; bases with no gene match: 9.